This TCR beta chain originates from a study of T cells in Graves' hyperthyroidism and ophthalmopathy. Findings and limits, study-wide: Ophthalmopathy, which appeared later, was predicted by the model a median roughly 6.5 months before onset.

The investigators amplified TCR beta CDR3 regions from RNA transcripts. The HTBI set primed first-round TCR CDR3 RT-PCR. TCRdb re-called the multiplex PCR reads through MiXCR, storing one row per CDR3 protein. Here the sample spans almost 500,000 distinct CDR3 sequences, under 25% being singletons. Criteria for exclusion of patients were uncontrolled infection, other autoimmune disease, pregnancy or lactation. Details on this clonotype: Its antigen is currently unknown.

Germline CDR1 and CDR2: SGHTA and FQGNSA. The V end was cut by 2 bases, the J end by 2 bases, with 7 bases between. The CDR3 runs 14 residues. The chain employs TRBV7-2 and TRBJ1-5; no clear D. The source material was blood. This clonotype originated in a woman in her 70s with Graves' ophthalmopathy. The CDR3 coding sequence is TGTGCCAGCAGCTTAAGGGAGGGCAATCAGCCCCAGCATTTT. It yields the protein CASSLREGNQPQHF.